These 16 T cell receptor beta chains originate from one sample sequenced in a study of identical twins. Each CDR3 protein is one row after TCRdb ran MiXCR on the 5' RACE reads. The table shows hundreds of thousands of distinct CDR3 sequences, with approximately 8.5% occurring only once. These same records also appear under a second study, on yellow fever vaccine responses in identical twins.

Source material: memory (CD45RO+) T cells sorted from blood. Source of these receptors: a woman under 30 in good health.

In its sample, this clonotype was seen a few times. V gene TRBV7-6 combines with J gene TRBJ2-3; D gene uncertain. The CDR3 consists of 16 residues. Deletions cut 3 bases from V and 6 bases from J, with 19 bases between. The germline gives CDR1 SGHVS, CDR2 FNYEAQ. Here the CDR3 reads CASSLQHTIPGDTQYF. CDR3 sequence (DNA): TGTGCCAGCAGCTTGCAGCATACCATACCTGGCGATACGCAGTATTTT. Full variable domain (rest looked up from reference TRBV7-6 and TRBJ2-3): GAGVSQSPRYKVTKRGQDVALRCDPISGHVSLYWYRQALGQGPEFLTYFNYEAQQDKSGLPNDRFSAERPEGSISTLTIQRTEQRDSAMYRCASSLQHTIPGDTQYFGPGTRLTVL.

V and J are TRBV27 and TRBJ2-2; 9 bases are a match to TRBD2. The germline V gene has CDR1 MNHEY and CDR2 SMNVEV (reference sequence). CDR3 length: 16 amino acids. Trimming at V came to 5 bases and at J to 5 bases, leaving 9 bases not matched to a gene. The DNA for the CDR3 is TGTGCCAGCAGTCCCCGGATAGCGGGAGATACCGGGGAGCTGTTTTTT. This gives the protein CASSPRIAGDTGELFF.

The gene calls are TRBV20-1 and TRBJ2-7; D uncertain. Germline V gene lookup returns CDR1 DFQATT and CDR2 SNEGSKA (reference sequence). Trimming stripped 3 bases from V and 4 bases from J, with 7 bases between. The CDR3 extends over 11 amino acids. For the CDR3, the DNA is TGCAGTGCTAGTTTAGGTTACGAGCAGTACTTC. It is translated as CSASLGYEQYF.

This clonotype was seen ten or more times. CDR3: CSVDGPHNEQFF. CDR3 in DNA: TGCAGCGTTGACGGCCCTCACAATGAGCAGTTCTTC. The chain has TRBV29-1 and TRBJ2-1, with D hard to call. The germline CDR1 and CDR2 sequences are SQVTM and ANQGSEA. V gave up 3 bases and J gave up 5 bases, with 8 bases separating them. The CDR3 runs 12 residues.

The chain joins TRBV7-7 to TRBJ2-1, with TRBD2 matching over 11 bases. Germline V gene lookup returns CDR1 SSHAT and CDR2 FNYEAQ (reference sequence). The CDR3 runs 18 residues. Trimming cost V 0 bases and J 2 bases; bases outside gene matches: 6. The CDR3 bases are TGTGCCAGCAGCTTAGCGCGGACTAGCGGGTTTACCTACAATGAGCAGTTCTTC. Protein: CASSLARTSGFTYNEQFF. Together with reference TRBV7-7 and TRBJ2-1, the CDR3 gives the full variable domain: GAGVSQSPRYKVTKRGQDVTLRCDPISSHATLYWYQQALGQGPEFLTYFNYEAQPDKSGLPSDRFSAERPEGSISTLTIQRTEQRDSAMYRCASSLARTSGFTYNEQFFGPGTRLTVL.

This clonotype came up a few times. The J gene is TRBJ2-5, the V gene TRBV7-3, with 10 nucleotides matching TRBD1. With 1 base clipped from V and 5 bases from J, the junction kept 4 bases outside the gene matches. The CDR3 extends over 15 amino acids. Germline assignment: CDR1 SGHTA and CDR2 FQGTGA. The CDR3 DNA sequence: TGTGCCAGCAGCTTAAGCGTGGGACAGGGGGAGACCCAGTACTTC. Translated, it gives CASSLSVGQGETQYF.

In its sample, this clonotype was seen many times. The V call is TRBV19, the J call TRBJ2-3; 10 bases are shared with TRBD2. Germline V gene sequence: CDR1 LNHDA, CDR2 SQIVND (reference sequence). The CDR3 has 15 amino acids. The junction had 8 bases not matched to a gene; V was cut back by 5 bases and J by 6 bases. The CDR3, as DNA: TGTGCCAGTAGTCCTAGCGGGGGAGCTTTCGATACGCAGTATTTT. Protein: CASSPSGGAFDTQYF.

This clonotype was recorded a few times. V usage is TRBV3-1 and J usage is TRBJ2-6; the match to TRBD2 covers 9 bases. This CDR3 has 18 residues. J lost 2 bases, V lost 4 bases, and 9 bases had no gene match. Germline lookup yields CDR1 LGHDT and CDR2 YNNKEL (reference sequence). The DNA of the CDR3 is TGTGCCAGCAGCCCTTATTCACTAGCGGGTACTGGGGCCAACGTCCTGACTTTC. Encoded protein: CASSPYSLAGTGANVLTF.

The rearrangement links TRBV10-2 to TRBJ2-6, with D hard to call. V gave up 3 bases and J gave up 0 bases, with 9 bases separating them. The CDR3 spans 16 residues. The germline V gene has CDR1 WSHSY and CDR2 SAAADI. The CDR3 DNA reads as TGCGCCAGCAGTGACTCCAGGCACTCTGGGGCCAACGTCCTGACTTTC. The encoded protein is CASSDSRHSGANVLTF.

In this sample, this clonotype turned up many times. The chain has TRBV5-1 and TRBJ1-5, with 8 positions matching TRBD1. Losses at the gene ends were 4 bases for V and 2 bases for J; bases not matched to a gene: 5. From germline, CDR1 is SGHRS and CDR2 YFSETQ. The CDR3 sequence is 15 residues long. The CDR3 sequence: CASSLGQGGNQPQHF. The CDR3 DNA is TGCGCCAGCAGCCTCGGACAGGGCGGCAATCAGCCCCAGCATTTT.

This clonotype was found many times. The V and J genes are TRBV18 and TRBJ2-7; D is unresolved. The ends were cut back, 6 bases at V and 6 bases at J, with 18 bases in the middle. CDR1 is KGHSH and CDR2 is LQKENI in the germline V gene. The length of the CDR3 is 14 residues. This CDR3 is CASSPGNSYAEQYV. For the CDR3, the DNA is TGTGCCAGCTCCCCCGGAAACAGCTACGCCGAGCAGTACGTC.

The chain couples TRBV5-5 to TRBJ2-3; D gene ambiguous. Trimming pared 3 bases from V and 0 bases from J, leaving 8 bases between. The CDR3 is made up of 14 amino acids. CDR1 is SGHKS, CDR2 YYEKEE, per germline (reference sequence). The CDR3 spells CASSSSTSTDTQYF. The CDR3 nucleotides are TGTGCCAGCAGCTCGTCGACTAGCACAGATACGCAGTATTTT. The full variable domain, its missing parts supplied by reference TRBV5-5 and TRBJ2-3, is DAGVTQSPTHLIKTRGQQVTLRCSPISGHKSVSWYQQVLGQGPQFIFQYYEKEERGRGNFPDRFSARQFPNYSSELNVNALLLGDSALYLCASSSSTSTDTQYFGPGTRLTVL.

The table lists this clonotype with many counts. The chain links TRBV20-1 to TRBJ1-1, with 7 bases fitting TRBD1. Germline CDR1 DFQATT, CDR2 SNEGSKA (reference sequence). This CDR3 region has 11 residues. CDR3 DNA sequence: TGCAGGGTTCAGACAGGGAGTACGGCTTTCTTT. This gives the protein CRVQTGSTAFF.

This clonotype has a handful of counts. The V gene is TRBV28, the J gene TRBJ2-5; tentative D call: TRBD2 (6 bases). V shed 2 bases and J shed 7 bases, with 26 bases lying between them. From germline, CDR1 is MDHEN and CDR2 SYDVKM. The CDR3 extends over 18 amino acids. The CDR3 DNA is TGTGCCAGCAGTTTAGTCGGGGCGGGTAGCCCTCTGCGGGGGACCCAGTACTTC. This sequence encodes CASSLVGAGSPLRGTQYF.

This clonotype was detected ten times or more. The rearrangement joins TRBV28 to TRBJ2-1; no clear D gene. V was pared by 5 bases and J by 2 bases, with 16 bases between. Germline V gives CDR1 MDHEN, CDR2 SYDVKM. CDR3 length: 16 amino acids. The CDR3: CASSTPVDNPYNEQFF. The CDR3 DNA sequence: TGTGCCAGCAGTACGCCGGTCGACAATCCCTACAATGAGCAGTTCTTC. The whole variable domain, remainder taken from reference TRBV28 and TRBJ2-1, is DVKVTQSSRYLVKRTGEKVFLECVQDMDHENMFWYRQDPGLGLRLIYFSYDVKMKEKGDIPEGYSVSREKKERFSLILESASTNQTSMYLCASSTPVDNPYNEQFFGPGTRLTVL.

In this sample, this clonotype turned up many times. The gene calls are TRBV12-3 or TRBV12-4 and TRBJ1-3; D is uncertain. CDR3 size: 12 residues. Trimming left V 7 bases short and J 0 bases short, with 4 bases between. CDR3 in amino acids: CASTRSGNTIYF. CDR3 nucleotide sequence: TGTGCCAGCACGCGCTCTGGAAACACCATATATTTT.